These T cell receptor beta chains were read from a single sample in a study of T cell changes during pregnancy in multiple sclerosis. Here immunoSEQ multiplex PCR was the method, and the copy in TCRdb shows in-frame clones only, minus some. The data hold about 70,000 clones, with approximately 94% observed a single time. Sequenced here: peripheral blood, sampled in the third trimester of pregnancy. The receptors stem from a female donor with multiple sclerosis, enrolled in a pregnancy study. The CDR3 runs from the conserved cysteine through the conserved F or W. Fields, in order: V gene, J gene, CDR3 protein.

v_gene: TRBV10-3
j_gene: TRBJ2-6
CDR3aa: CAISTSRDISGANVLTF

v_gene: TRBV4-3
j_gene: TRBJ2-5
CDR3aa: CASSRRAGVQETQYF

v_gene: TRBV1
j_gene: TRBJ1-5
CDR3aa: CTSSDKGVNQPQHF

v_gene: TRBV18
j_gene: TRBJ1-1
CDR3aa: CASSPLTGGDTEAFF

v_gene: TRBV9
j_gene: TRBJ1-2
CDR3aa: CASSPPVEANYGYTF

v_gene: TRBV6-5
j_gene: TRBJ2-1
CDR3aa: CASSSTGQGANEQFF

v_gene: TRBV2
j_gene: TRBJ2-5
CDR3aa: CASSEAQGRVETQYF

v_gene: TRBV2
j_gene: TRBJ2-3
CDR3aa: CASRLQGPSTDTQYF

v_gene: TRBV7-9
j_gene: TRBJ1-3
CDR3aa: CASSLTAIRSGNTIYF

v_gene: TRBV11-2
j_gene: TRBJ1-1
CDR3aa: CASSSPGGTEAFF

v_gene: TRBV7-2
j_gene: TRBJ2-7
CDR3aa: CASSGNPRVRYEQYF

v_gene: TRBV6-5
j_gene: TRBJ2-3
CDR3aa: CASRPSGAVTDTQYF

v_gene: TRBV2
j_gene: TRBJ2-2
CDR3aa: CASTGLASNTGELFF

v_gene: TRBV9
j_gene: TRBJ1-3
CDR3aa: CASSESGFFGNTIYF

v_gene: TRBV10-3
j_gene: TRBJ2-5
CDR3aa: CAITRERRETQYF